This T cell receptor (beta chain) was sequenced for a study of spatial heterogeneity in lung cancer. For the study at large: The 55 to 90 donors had untreated early-stage non-small cell lung cancer.

TCR cDNA molecules each had a unique molecular identifier. MiXCR, applied by TCRdb to the 5' RACE reads, yields one record per CDR3 protein. Of tens of thousands of distinct CDR3 sequences listed, 10% to 15% are singletons. Time point: blood at routine non-recurrence follow-up after resection. This clonotype came up a few times. Its antigen is as yet unknown. The trim removed 9 bases at V and 0 bases at J, leaving 14 bases unmatched. The CDR3 is 16 amino acids. The germline V gene has CDR1 SGHNT and CDR2 YYREEE (reference sequence). General observations from the study: Ubiquitous expanded tumor TCRs were observed in blood more at resection than follow-up.

This specimen consisted of PBMCs, obtained at follow-up. The gene calls are TRBV5-4 and TRBJ1-1; 7 nucleotides match TRBD1. The source is a male donor with early-stage non-small cell lung cancer. This chain's CDR3 is CATQSGTATMNTEAFF. The CDR3 nucleotides are TGTGCCACCCAGTCCGGGACAGCCACCATGAACACTGAAGCTTTCTTT.